The source of this T cell receptor beta chain is a study of T cells in Graves' hyperthyroidism and ophthalmopathy. General study points: A 13 V-J model separated ophthalmopathy from stable hyperthyroidism. Blood also contained most expanded thyroid clonotypes above 0.001.

This clonotype was detected many times. Its antigen remains unknown. Trimming left V 0 bases short and J 6 bases short, with 13 bases between. Germline assignment: CDR1 SGHDT and CDR2 YYEEEE. The CDR3 is made up of 15 amino acids. TCR beta CDR3 regions were amplified from RNA transcripts. When the TCR CDR3 underwent first-round RT-PCR, the HTBI primer set was used. MiXCR was run by TCRdb on the multiplex PCR reads, yielding one entry per CDR3 protein. The sample has roughly 280,000 distinct CDR3 sequences; 17% are singletons. What was sequenced was blood. The clonotype was recovered from a woman aged 55-69 years with Graves' ophthalmopathy. The V call is TRBV5-6, the J call TRBJ1-5; D not resolved. CDR3 nucleotides: TGTGCCAGCAGCTTGGAGGGCCGGTCGGCTCAGCCCCAGCATTTT. Its translation is CASSLEGRSAQPQHF.